This TCR beta chain was observed in a study of blood T cell repertoires in COVID-19. The count of this clone is one. With 4 bases clipped from V and 4 bases from J, the junction kept 6 bases outside the gene matches. CDR3 length: 14 residues. Germline-derived CDR1 and CDR2 are SGHAT and FQNNGV. The method was immunoSEQ multiplex PCR; TCRdb's version includes in-frame clones alone and lacks a portion of them. The sample lists under 300,000 clones; approximately 78% were seen once. Input material: peripheral blood. This chain uses TRBV11-2 with TRBJ1-2, with 7 bases aligning to TRBD1. This clonotype originated in a woman aged 60 to 75 with active or convalescent COVID-19. CDR3 protein: CASSSGDSPYGYTF. Written as DNA, the CDR3 is TGTGCCAGCAGCTCGGGGGACAGTCCCTATGGCTACACCTTC.